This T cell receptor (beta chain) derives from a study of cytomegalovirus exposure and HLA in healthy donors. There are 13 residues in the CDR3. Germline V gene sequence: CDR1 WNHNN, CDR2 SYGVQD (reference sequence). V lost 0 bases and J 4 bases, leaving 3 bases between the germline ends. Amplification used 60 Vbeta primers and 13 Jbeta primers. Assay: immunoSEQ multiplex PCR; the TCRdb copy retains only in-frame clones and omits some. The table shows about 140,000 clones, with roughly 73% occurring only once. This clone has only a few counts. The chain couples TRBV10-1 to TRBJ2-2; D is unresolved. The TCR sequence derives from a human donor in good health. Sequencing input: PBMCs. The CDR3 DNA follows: TGCGCCAGCAGTGAGTCTAGCACCGGGGAGCTGTTTTTT. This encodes CASSESSTGELFF.